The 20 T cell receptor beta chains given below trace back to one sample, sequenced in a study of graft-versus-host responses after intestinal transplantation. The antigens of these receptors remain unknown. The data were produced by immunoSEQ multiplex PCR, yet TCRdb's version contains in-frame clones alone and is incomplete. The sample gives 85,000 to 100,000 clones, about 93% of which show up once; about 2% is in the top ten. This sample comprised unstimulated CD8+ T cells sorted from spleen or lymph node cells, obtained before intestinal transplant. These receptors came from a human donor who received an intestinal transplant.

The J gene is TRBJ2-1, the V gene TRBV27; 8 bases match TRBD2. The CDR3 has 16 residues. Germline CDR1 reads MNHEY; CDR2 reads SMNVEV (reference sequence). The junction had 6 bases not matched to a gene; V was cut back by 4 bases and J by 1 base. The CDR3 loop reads CASSSPGGRSYNEQFF. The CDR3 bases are TGTGCCAGCAGTTCGCCGGGGGGGCGGTCCTACAATGAGCAGTTCTTC.

The CDR3 nucleotides read TGTGCCAGCAGCGTAGGGACAGTCTCCTACGAGCAGTACTTC. Its translation is CASSVGTVSYEQYF. The chain is built from TRBV9 and TRBJ2-7; possible D gene TRBD1, 6 bases. Germline CDR1 reads SGDLS; CDR2 reads YYNGEE. The length of the CDR3 is 14 residues. V dropped 0 bases and J dropped 0 bases, with 7 bases sitting between them.

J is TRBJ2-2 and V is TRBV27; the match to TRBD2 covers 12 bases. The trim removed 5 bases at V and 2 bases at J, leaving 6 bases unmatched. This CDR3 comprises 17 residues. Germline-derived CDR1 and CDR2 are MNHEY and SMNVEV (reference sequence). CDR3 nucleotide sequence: TGTGCCAGCAGTCTCACTAGCGGGGGGATTAACACCGGGGAGCTGTTTTTT. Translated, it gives CASSLTSGGINTGELFF.

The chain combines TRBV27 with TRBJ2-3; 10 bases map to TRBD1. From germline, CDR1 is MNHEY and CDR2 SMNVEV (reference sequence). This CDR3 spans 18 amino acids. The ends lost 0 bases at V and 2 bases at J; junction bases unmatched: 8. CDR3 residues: CASSLSRPGQGFTDTQYF. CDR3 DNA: TGTGCCAGCAGTTTATCCCGGCCGGGACAGGGGTTCACAGATACGCAGTATTTT.

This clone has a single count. The CDR3 DNA follows: TGTGCCAGCAGCTTCACTGTGAACACTGAAGCTTTCTTT. Amino acids: CASSFTVNTEAFF. The chain uses TRBV5-8 and TRBJ1-1; D ambiguous. The germline CDR1 and CDR2 sequences are SGHTS and YDEGEE. Trimming left V 2 bases short and J 0 bases short, with 5 bases between. This CDR3 is built from 13 residues.

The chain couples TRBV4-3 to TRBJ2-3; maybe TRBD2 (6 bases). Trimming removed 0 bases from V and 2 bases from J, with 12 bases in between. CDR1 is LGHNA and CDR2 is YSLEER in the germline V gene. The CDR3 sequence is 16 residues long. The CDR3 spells CASSQDHGGNTDTQYF. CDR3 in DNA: TGCGCCAGCAGCCAAGATCATGGAGGGAACACAGATACGCAGTATTTT.

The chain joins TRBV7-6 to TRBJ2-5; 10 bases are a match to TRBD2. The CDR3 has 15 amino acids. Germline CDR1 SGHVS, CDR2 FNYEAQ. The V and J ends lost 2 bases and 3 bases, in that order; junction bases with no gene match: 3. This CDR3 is CASSLSGGEKETQYF. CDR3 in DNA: TGTGCCAGCAGCTTAAGCGGGGGGGAAAAAGAGACCCAGTACTTC. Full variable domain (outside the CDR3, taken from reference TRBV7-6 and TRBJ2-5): GAGVSQSPRYKVTKRGQDVALRCDPISGHVSLYWYRQALGQGPEFLTYFNYEAQQDKSGLPNDRFSAERPEGSISTLTIQRTEQRDSAMYRCASSLSGGEKETQYFGPGTRLLVL.

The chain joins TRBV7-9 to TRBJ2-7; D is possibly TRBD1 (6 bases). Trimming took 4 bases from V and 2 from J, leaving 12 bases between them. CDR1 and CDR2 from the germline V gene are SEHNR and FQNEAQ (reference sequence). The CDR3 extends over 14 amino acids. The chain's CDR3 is CASSSRDTAYEQYF. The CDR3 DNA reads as TGTGCCAGCAGCTCCCGGGACACAGCCTACGAGCAGTACTTC.

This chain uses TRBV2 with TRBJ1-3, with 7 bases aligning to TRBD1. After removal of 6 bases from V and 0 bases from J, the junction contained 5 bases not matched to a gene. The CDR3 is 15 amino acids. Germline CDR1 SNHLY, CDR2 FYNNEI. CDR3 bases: TGTGCCAGCAGGAGGGACAGCAGCTCTGGAAACACCATATATTTT. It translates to CASRRDSSSGNTIYF. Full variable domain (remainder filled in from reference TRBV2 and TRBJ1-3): EPEVTQTPSHQVTQMGQEVILRCVPISNHLYFYWYRQILGQKVEFLVSFYNNEISEKSEIFDDQFSVERPDGSNFTLKIRSTKLEDSAMYFCASRRDSSSGNTIYFGEGSWLTVV.

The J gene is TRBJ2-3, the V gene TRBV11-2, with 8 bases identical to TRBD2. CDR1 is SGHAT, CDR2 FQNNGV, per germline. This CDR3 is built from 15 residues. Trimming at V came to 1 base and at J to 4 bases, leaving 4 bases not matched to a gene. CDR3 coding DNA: TGTGCCAGCAGCTTAGGCGGGGGGACGGCAGATACGCAGTATTTT. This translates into CASSLGGGTADTQYF.

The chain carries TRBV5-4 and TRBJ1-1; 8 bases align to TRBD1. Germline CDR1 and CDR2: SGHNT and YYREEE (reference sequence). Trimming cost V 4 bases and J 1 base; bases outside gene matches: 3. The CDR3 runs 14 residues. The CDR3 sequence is CASSPGQGNTEAFF. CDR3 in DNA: TGTGCCAGCAGCCCTGGACAGGGGAACACTGAAGCTTTCTTT.

The CDR3 DNA is TGTGCCAGCAGTTCCGGGACAGGGCGGGGAACGCAGTATTTT. Translated: CASSSGTGRGTQYF. J is TRBJ2-3 and V is TRBV27, with TRBD1 identical over 9 bases. The CDR3 sequence is 14 residues long. V shed 4 bases and J 9 bases; nucleotides not matched to a gene: 8. In germline, CDR1 is MNHEY, CDR2 SMNVEV (reference sequence).

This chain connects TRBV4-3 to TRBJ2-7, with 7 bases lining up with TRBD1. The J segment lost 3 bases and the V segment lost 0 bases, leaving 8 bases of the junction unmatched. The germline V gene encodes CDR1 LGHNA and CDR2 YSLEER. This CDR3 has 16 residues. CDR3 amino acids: CASSQDKGTAFYEQYF. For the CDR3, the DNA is TGCGCCAGCAGCCAAGATAAAGGGACAGCTTTCTACGAGCAGTACTTC.

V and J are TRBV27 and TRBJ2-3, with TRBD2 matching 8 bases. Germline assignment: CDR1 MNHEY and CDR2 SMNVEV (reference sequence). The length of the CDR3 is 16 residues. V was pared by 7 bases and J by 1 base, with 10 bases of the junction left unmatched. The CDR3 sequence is CASTSSPGLGTDTQYF. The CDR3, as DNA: TGTGCCAGCACCTCATCCCCGGGACTAGGCACAGATACGCAGTATTTT.

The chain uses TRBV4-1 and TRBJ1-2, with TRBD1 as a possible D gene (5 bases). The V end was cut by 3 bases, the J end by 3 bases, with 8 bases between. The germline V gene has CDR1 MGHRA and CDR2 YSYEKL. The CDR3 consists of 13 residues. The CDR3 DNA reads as TGCGCCAGCAGCCACTCACAGGACTATGGCTACACCTTC. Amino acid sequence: CASSHSQDYGYTF.

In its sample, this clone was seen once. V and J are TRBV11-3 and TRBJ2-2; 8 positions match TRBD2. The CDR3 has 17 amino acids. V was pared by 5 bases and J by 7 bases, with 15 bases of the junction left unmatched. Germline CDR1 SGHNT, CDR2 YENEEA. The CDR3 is CASSPIGGATTRGELFF. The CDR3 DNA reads TGTGCCAGCAGCCCCATCGGGGGGGCAACGACTCGCGGGGAGCTGTTTTTT.

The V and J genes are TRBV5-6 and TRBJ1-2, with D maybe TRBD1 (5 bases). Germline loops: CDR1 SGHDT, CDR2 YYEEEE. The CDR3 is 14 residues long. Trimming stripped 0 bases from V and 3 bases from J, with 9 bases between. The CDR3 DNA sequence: TGTGCCAGCAGCTTGGGGACAACAGACTATGGCTACACCTTC. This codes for CASSLGTTDYGYTF.

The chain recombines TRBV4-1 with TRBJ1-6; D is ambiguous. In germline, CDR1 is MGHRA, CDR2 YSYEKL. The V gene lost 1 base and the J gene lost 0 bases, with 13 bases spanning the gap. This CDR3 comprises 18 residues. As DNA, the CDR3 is TGCGCCAGCAGCCAAGTTGGCGGGTTCAGCTCCTATAATTCACCCCTCCACTTT. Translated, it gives CASSQVGGFSSYNSPLHF.

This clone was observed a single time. The CDR3 protein is CSVEDNRETYEQYF. The CDR3 DNA reads TGCAGCGTTGAAGATAATCGGGAGACCTACGAGCAGTACTTC. The chain couples TRBV29-1 to TRBJ2-7, with D possibly TRBD2 on 6 matching bases. Germline CDR1 is SQVTM and CDR2 is ANQGSEA. V lost 0 bases and J 2 bases, leaving 11 bases between the germline ends. The CDR3 is made up of 14 amino acids.

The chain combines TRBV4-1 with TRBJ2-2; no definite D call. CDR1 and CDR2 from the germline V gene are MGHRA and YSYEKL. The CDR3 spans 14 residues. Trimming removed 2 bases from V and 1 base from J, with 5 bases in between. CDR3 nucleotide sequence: TGCGCCAGCAGCCAAAAGAGGAACACCGGGGAGCTGTTTTTT. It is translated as CASSQKRNTGELFF.